This T cell receptor beta chain was sequenced for a study of a mutant IDH1 vaccine in newly diagnosed glioma. Study background: Beginning 4-6 weeks after radiotherapy alone, or with temozolomide cycles, vaccination took place. It was at week 35 that visit V12 occurred, and at week 47 that visit V13 did.

Some clones are missing from TCRdb's copy, which holds only in-frame ones; the method was immunoSEQ multiplex PCR. The sample yields roughly 54,000 clones, approximately 80% seen once. Concerning this clone itself: The target antigen is unknown.

Indicated time point: week 35, safety follow-up. In every dose of vaccine, 300 ug of mutant IDH1 20-mer peptide was given alongside topical imiquimod. Every donor had a new WHO grade 3 or 4 astrocytoma that was IDH1-mutant, with loss of nuclear ATRX. Germline CDR1 is SGHAT and CDR2 is FQNNGV. The CDR3 has 13 residues. The germline V and J ends were trimmed by 5 bases and 3 bases, with 7 bases remaining between them. The V call is TRBV11-2, the J call TRBJ1-4; D remains unclear. This TCR came from a woman younger than 30 with glioma. The sequencing used PBMCs, collected from a glioma patient whose treatment included an IDH1 peptide vaccine. Here the CDR3 DNA reads TGTGCCAGCAGCGGAGGTGCTAATGAAAAACTGTTTTTT. Its protein product is CASSGGANEKLFF.